This TCR beta chain was recorded in a study of regulatory T cells in long-lasting Graves disease. Study background: Persistent Graves' disease denoted over 5 years of antithyroid drugs plus positive TSH receptor antibodies. General observations from the study: Because few samples were included, accuracy may have been lower. The analysis examined peripheral blood only and excluded thyroid tissue. There were preferences for TRBV28, TRBJ1-2 and TRBJ2-5 in persistent disease.

This clonotype was seen only a few times. No antigen is known for it. Noted time point: persistent/refractory GD, antithyroid drugs over 5 years with positive TRAb. Generation of the TCR library employed RNA extracted from PBMCs. According to the study, TCR beta libraries were built with iRepertoire HTBI primers and CDR3-region Arm-PCR. TCRdb independently ran MiXCR on the multiplex PCR reads; one entry per CDR3 protein. The repertoire has about 470,000 distinct CDR3 sequences, 20% to 25% of them found once; the top ten carry less than 9%. The CDR3 spans 15 residues. V shed 3 bases, J shed 6 bases, and the junction held 4 bases outside the gene matches. Germline CDR1 SGHRS, CDR2 YFSETQ.

The chain uses TRBV5-1 and TRBJ2-2; 11 positions match TRBD1. This receptor was identified in a female donor with Graves disease. The sample here was peripheral blood mononuclear cells (PBMCs), taken when the disease was refractory, from a patient treated with antithyroid drugs. CDR3 sequence: CASSSGQGVPGELFF. CDR3 sequence (DNA): TGCGCCAGCAGCTCGGGACAGGGGGTGCCCGGGGAGCTGTTTTTT.